The 15 T cell receptor beta chains reported below all come from one sample, sequenced in a study of human T cells and chemical hapten exposure. The time point here: patch test 2, 6 weeks after DPC sensitization. The treatment denotes: therapeutic diphenylcyclopropenone sensitization with weekly scalp DPC. TCRdb itself ran the RACE reads through MiXCR, one entry per CDR3 protein. The sample records 95,000 or so distinct CDR3 sequences, roughly 11% being singletons. Sequences were derived from whole blood, sampled in connection with sensitization to the hapten diphenylcyclopropenone (DPC). The receptors derive from a woman in her forties with alopecia areata. Some clones in this sample may be carry-over from other donors' samples.

The sample holds many counts of this clonotype. CDR3 coding DNA: TGTGCCAGCAGCCCAGGGGGGGTGGAGACCCAGTACTTC. This gives the protein CASSPGGVETQYF. The rearrangement links TRBV3-1 to TRBJ2-5; D assignment may be TRBD1 or TRBD2 (7 bases each). CDR1 is LGHDT and CDR2 is YNNKEL in the germline V gene (reference sequence). The CDR3 consists of 13 residues. Trimming shortened V by 4 bases and J by 5 bases, and 11 bases separated the two germline ends.

This clonotype was observed a handful of times. The chain recombines TRBV30 with TRBJ2-6; maybe TRBD1 (6 bases). V gave up 3 bases and J gave up 4 bases, with 22 bases separating them. The CDR3 has 18 amino acids. Germline V gives CDR1 GTSNPN, CDR2 SVGIG (reference sequence). CDR3 loop: CAWRKGTTQSAGANVLTF. The CDR3 bases are TGTGCCTGGAGAAAAGGGACAACTCAAAGTGCAGGGGCCAACGTCCTGACTTTC.

The V call is TRBV12-3 or TRBV12-4, the J call TRBJ2-5; D is unclear. The CDR3 totals 12 residues. V was trimmed by 6 bases and J by 5 bases, leaving 10 bases between them. CDR3 in amino acids: CASRALWETQYF. CDR3 DNA sequence: TGTGCCAGCAGGGCCCTATGGGAGACCCAGTACTTC.

The rearrangement joins TRBV7-8 to TRBJ2-3; D unclear. V shed 5 bases and J shed 1 base, with 16 bases lying between them. Germline loops: CDR1 SGHVS, CDR2 FQNEAQ. This CDR3 has 16 residues. The CDR3 protein is CASSLPNFWGTDTQYF. The CDR3 DNA is TGTGCCAGCAGCCTACCCAACTTCTGGGGCACAGATACGCAGTATTTT.

A few counts support this clonotype. CDR3 loop: CSVEKPRLETQYF. CDR3 bases: TGCAGCGTTGAAAAACCCAGGCTAGAGACCCAGTACTTC. The genes are TRBV29-1 and TRBJ2-5; D remains ambiguous. This CDR3 spans 13 amino acids. In germline, CDR1 is SQVTM, CDR2 ANQGSEA. Trimming cost V 2 bases and J 4 bases, with 11 bases left between them.

This clonotype was seen more than once but under ten times. The chain uses TRBV7-3 and TRBJ1-6; D is unclear. The ends were cut back, 4 bases at V and 8 bases at J, with 18 bases in the middle. From germline, CDR1 is SGHTA and CDR2 FQGTGA. This CDR3 is built from 16 residues. This CDR3 reads CASSSSREGGDSPLHF. CDR3 nucleotide sequence: TGTGCCAGCAGCTCATCCCGCGAAGGTGGGGATTCACCCCTCCACTTT.

This clonotype was seen many times. This chain uses TRBV7-2 with TRBJ2-1; TRBD2 aligns across 11 bases. Per the germline V gene, CDR1 is SGHTA and CDR2 is FQGNSA. The CDR3 has 15 residues. Trimming took 5 bases from V and 7 from J; bases not matched to a gene: 7. The CDR3 region is CASSRLAGFRNEQFF. In DNA, the CDR3 is TGTGCCAGCAGCCGACTAGCGGGATTTAGGAATGAGCAGTTCTTC.

The chain recombines TRBV7-3 with TRBJ1-6; D gene uncertain. The germline CDR1 and CDR2 sequences are SGHTA and FQGTGA. V lost 2 bases and J lost 3, with 11 bases in between. CDR3 size: 16 residues. The CDR3 loop is CASSLQMAGYNSPLHF. CDR3 nucleotides: TGTGCCAGCAGCTTACAAATGGCCGGCTATAATTCACCCCTCCACTTT.

This clonotype showed up many times. The gene calls are TRBV19 and TRBJ2-3; TRBD2 matches at 9 bases. There are 16 residues in the CDR3. J was trimmed by 2 bases and V by 3 bases; bases with no gene match: 6. Germline V gene sequence: CDR1 LNHDA, CDR2 SQIVND (reference sequence). Written as DNA, the CDR3 is TGTGCCAGTAGTATGGTCAGCGGGGGGCCCACAGATACGCAGTATTTT. Its protein product is CASSMVSGGPTDTQYF. Supplemented by reference TRBV19 and TRBJ2-3, the full variable domain reads DGGITQSPKYLFRKEGQNVTLSCEQNLNHDAMYWYRQDPGQGLRLIYYSQIVNDFQKGDIAEGYSVSREKKESFPLTVTSAQKNPTAFYLCASSMVSGGPTDTQYFGPGTRLTVL.

The table lists this clonotype with many counts. This chain links TRBV11-2 with TRBJ1-1; D gene ambiguous. V shed 2 bases and J shed 4 bases, with 14 bases lying between them. This CDR3 spans 15 amino acids. The germline gives CDR1 SGHAT, CDR2 FQNNGV. CDR3 nucleotide sequence: TGTGCCAGCAGCTTATCGCGGGGTGAAGGCACTGAAGCTTTCTTT. Amino acids: CASSLSRGEGTEAFF.

This rearrangement joins TRBV20-1 to TRBJ2-5; D may match TRBD1 or TRBD2 (5 bases each). The CDR3 extends over 14 amino acids. Germline-derived CDR1 and CDR2 are DFQATT and SNEGSKA (reference sequence). Trimming cost V 3 bases and J 4 bases, with 15 bases left between them. The CDR3 sequence: CSARGTITRETQYF. The CDR3 DNA reads as TGCAGTGCTAGGGGGACCATCACTAGAGAGACCCAGTACTTC.

This clonotype was seen many times. The V call is TRBV7-2, the J call TRBJ1-3, with a weak D call TRBD1 (5 bases). Germline loops: CDR1 SGHTA, CDR2 FQGNSA. Trimming stripped 1 base from V and 0 bases from J, with 10 bases between. The CDR3 runs to 16 residues. The CDR3 here is CASSLGRGSSGNTIYF. CDR3 nucleotides: TGTGCCAGCAGCTTAGGGCGGGGGAGCTCTGGAAACACCATATATTTT.

The chain combines TRBV5-4 with TRBJ1-2; 7 positions match TRBD1. The CDR3 runs 16 residues. Germline V gene lookup returns CDR1 SGHNT and CDR2 YYREEE (reference sequence). Losses at the gene ends were 0 bases for V and 8 bases for J; bases not matched to a gene: 13. The CDR3 is CASSLDPLDRDYGYTF. The DNA of the CDR3 is TGTGCCAGCAGCTTGGACCCCCTTGACAGGGATTACGGCTACACCTTC.

This clonotype was detected only a few times. This sequence joins TRBV7-9 and TRBJ1-2; possible D gene TRBD1, 5 bases. V was clipped by 5 bases and J by 8 bases, with 24 bases between them. The CDR3 contains 16 residues. Per germline, CDR1 SEHNR and CDR2 FQNEAQ (reference sequence). This chain's CDR3 is CASSAWGFGAVVGYTF. CDR3 sequence (DNA): TGTGCCAGCAGCGCCTGGGGTTTCGGGGCCGTCGTGGGCTACACCTTC.

This clonotype was detected a few times. The gene calls are TRBV19 and TRBJ1-2, with 7 positions matching TRBD1. CDR1 is LNHDA and CDR2 is SQIVND in the germline V gene (reference sequence). There are 14 residues in the CDR3. With 1 base clipped from V and 2 bases from J, the junction kept 1 base outside the gene matches. The CDR3 bases are TGTGCCAGTAGTATAGCGGGACAGAACTATGGCTACACCTTC. Its translation is CASSIAGQNYGYTF.